This TCR beta chain was recovered during a study of human T cells and chemical hapten exposure. The overall study: Patch tests put 0.01% DPC on the upper back, and the results were checked at 6 days.

MiXCR, run by TCRdb on the RACE reads, gives a single entry per CDR3 protein. This table holds tens of thousands of distinct CDR3 sequences, around 10% found once. General study points: Unchanged with DPC sensitization were TCRs above 1 in 1000 frequency.

This clonotype was found many times. No antigen is known for it. As for time point: patch test 2, 6 weeks after DPC sensitization. Treatment described: therapeutic diphenylcyclopropenone sensitization with weekly scalp DPC. Germline CDR1 reads MDHEN; CDR2 reads SYDVKM. V lost 5 bases and J lost 8; bases outside the gene matches: 8. The CDR3 has 14 residues. This sample comprised whole blood, obtained in connection with sensitization to the hapten diphenylcyclopropenone (DPC). The sequence derives from a man in his forties with alopecia areata. Some clones in this sample may be carry-over from other donors' samples. This sequence joins TRBV28 and TRBJ1-5; 8 nucleotides match TRBD1. CDR3 region: CASSPTGGGEPQHF. CDR3 bases: TGTGCCAGCAGTCCCACAGGGGGAGGGGAGCCCCAGCATTTT.